The following is a T cell receptor (beta chain) sequence with its context. Its antigen is currently unknown. The germline V gene has CDR1 GTSNPN and CDR2 SVGIG (reference sequence). The CDR3 is 14 amino acids. V trimming: 4 bases; J trimming: 3 bases; junction bases outside the gene matches: 4. TCRdb's table, derived via immunoSEQ multiplex PCR, lists solely in-frame clones and lacks some. This table holds roughly 72,000 clones, approximately 81% found once. The data were taken from a study of T cell responses to AZD1222 COVID-19 vaccine. General study points: Two AZD1222 administrations were followed by greater Spike-specific TCR breadth and depth. A mostly white British donor set with more females was recruited, and clonal diversity was possibly underestimated.

The chain couples TRBV30 to TRBJ2-1; 9 nucleotides match TRBD1. This TCR derives from an adult in good health. The sample was peripheral blood, taken on day 0 of AZD1222 vaccination. The CDR3 nucleotides are TGTGCCTGGACCCGACAGGGGGTCTACAATGAGCAGTTCTTC. Amino acid sequence: CAWTRQGVYNEQFF.